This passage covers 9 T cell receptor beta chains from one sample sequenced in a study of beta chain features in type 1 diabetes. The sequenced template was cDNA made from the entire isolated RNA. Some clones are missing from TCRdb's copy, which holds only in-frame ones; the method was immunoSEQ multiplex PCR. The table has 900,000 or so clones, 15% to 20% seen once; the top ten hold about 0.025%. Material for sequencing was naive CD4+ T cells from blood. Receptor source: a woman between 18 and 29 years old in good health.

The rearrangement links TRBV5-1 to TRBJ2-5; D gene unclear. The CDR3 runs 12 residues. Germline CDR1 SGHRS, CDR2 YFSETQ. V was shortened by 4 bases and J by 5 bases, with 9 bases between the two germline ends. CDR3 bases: TGCGCCAGCAGCCAGAATAGGGAGACCCAGTACTTC. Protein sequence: CASSQNRETQYF.

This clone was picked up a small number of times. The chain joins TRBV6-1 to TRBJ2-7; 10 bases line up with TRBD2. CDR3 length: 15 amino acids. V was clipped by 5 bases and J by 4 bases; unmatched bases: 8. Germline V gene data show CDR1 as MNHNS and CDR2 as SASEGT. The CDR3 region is CASSPNSSGRYEQYF. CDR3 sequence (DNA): TGTGCCAGCAGTCCTAACTCTAGCGGGAGATACGAGCAGTACTTC.

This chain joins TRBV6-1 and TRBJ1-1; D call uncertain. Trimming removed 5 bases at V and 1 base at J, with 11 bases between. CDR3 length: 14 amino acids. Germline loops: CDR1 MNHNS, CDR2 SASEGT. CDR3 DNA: TGTGCCAGCAGTTTTGGGAAAGGGAACACTGAAGCTTTCTTT. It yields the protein CASSFGKGNTEAFF.

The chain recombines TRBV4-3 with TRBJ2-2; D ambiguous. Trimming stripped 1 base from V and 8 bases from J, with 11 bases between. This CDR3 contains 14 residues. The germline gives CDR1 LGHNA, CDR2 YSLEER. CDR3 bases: TGCGCCAGCAGCCAAGTGGCGTCGACTGGGGAGCTGTTTTTT. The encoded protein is CASSQVASTGELFF.

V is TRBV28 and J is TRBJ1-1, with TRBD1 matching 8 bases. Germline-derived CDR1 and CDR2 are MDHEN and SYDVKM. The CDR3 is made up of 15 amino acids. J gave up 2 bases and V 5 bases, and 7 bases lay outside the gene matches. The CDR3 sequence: CASSLRDRPNTEAFF. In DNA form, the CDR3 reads TGTGCCAGCAGTCTACGGGACAGGCCAAACACTGAAGCTTTCTTT.

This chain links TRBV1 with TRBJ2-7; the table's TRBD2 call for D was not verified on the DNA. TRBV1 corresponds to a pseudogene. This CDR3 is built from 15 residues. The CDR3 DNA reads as TGCACCAGCAGCCAAGTTTCGCGGGAGGAACGCGAGCAGTACTTC. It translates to CTSSQVSREEREQYF.

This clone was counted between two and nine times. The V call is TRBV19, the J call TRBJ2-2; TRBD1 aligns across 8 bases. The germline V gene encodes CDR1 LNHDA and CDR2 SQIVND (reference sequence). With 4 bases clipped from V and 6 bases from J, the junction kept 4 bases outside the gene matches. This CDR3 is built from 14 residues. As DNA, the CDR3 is TGTGCCAGTAGTAGGACAGGGATAGCCGGGGAGCTGTTTTTT. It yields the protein CASSRTGIAGELFF. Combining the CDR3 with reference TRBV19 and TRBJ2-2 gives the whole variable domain DGGITQSPKYLFRKEGQNVTLSCEQNLNHDAMYWYRQDPGQGLRLIYYSQIVNDFQKGDIAEGYSVSREKKESFPLTVTSAQKNPTAFYLCASSRTGIAGELFFGEGSRLTVL.

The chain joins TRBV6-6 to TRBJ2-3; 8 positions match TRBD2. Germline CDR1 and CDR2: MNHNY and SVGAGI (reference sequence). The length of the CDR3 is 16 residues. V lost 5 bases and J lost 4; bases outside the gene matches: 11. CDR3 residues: CASSTGTRWAPDTQYF. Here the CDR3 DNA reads TGTGCCAGCAGTACCGGGACTAGGTGGGCCCCAGATACGCAGTATTTT.

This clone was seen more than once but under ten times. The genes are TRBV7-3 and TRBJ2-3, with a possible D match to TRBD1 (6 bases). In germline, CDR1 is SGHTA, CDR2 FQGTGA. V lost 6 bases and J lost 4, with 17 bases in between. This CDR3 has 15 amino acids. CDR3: CASSSQGYGADTQYF. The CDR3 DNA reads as TGTGCCAGCAGTTCACAGGGTTATGGTGCAGATACGCAGTATTTT.